Listed below are T cell receptor beta chains from one sample, sequenced in a study of Ad26.COV2.S vaccination and SARS-CoV-2 variants. Data came from immunoSEQ multiplex PCR; TCRdb stores just in-frame clones and leaves some out. The sample gives some 460,000 clones, roughly nine tenths of which show up once; about 1.5% is in the top ten. The input for sequencing was peripheral blood, taken in a trial of Ad26.COV2.S vaccine versus placebo. The source is a person aged 18-60 years who received the Ad26.COV2.S COVID-19 vaccine or a placebo. CDR3s include the opening cysteine and the closing phenylalanine or tryptophan. A D gene is named only where the DNA matches it firmly. Some rows have no size entry. The others give once, few or many, or a class for an expanded clone.

J gene: TRBJ1-1
clone size: .
D gene: .
V gene: TRBV29-1
CDR3 DNA: TGCAGCGTTGTGGGGGCTAACACTGAAGCTTTCTTT
CDR3 protein: CSVVGANTEAFF

J gene: TRBJ2-1
clone size: .
D gene: TRBD1
V gene: TRBV7-9
CDR3 DNA: TGTGCCAGCAGCTTGACAGGGGGTATCGGCAATGAGCAGTTCTTC
CDR3 protein: CASSLTGGIGNEQFF

J gene: TRBJ2-3
clone size: .
D gene: TRBD1
V gene: TRBV6-1
CDR3 DNA: TGTGCCAGCGGAAAGAAGGACAGGGATGCAGATACGCAGTATTTT
CDR3 protein: CASGKKDRDADTQYF

J gene: TRBJ2-3
clone size: .
D gene: TRBD1
V gene: TRBV14
CDR3 DNA: TGTGCCAGCAGCCAATTGGGACAGGGGGCTGCAGATACGCAGTATTTT
CDR3 protein: CASSQLGQGAADTQYF

J gene: TRBJ1-2
clone size: .
D gene: .
V gene: TRBV9
CDR3 DNA: TGTGCCAGCAGCGTCCGAGTAGCTAACTATGGCTACACCTTC
CDR3 protein: CASSVRVANYGYTF

J gene: TRBJ1-2
clone size: .
D gene: .
V gene: TRBV27
CDR3 DNA: TGTGCCAGCAGTTACCTGTCCGGGGACGGCTACACCTTC
CDR3 protein: CASSYLSGDGYTF

J gene: TRBJ1-1
clone size: once
D gene: .
V gene: TRBV6-5
CDR3 DNA: TGTGCCAGCAGGTGGCCAGGGGCCACTGAAGCTTTCTTT
CDR3 protein: CASRWPGATEAFF

J gene: TRBJ2-7
clone size: .
D gene: .
V gene: TRBV3-1/TRBV3-2
CDR3 DNA: TGTGCCAGCAGCCAAGTCGATCCCGGCGGGGTACCCTACGAGCAGTACTTC
CDR3 protein: CASSQVDPGGVPYEQYF

J gene: TRBJ1-1
clone size: .
D gene: .
V gene: TRBV6-5
CDR3 DNA: TGTGCCAGCAGTTACAGCTACTACACTGAAGCTTTCTTT
CDR3 protein: CASSYSYYTEAFF

J gene: TRBJ2-3
clone size: once
D gene: .
V gene: TRBV6-5
CDR3 DNA: TGTGCCAGCAGTTCCAACAGCCTTATCACAGATACGCAGTATTTT
CDR3 protein: CASSSNSLITDTQYF

J gene: TRBJ1-4
clone size: .
D gene: .
V gene: TRBV7-8
CDR3 DNA: TGTGCCAGCAGCTTAGTTCGGACCAGCCCTGAAAAACTGTTTTTT
CDR3 protein: CASSLVRTSPEKLFF

J gene: TRBJ2-1
clone size: .
D gene: .
V gene: TRBV21-1
CDR3 DNA: TGTGCCAGCAGCAAAGCCCCACTAGCGGGAGGGGTATGGGAGCAGTTCTTC
CDR3 protein: CASSKAPLAGGVWEQFF

J gene: TRBJ2-2
clone size: .
D gene: .
V gene: TRBV7-9
CDR3 DNA: TGTGCCAGCAGTCAGACAGGACCGACCGGGGAGCTGTTTTTT
CDR3 protein: CASSQTGPTGELFF

J gene: TRBJ2-3
clone size: .
D gene: .
V gene: TRBV11-2
CDR3 DNA: TGTGCCAGCAGCTTAAGAGGTAGCGGAAGCACAGATACGCAGTATTTT
CDR3 protein: CASSLRGSGSTDTQYF

J gene: TRBJ2-1
clone size: once
D gene: TRBD1
V gene: TRBV27
CDR3 DNA: TGTGCCAGCAGTTTATCAGGGGGCGGAAATGAGCAGTTCTTC
CDR3 protein: CASSLSGGGNEQFF

J gene: TRBJ2-7
clone size: .
D gene: .
V gene: TRBV7-2
CDR3 DNA: TGTGCCAGCAGCTTAAATGTGGGGCCATACGAGCAGTACTTC
CDR3 protein: CASSLNVGPYEQYF

J gene: TRBJ1-1
clone size: .
D gene: TRBD1
V gene: TRBV7-3
CDR3 DNA: TGTGCCAGCAGCTTAAACGGGGGGACAGCTAGAAGGCATTCTGAAGCTTTCTTT
CDR3 protein: CASSLNGGTARRHSEAFF

J gene: TRBJ2-2
clone size: .
D gene: TRBD1
V gene: TRBV6-5
CDR3 DNA: TGTGCCAGCAGGGAGACAGGGAATGCCGGGGAGCTGTTTTTT
CDR3 protein: CASRETGNAGELFF